This T cell receptor (beta chain) derives from a study of T cell repertoires in cytomegalovirus infection. TCRdb reanalysed the reads using MiXCR and keeps one entry per CDR3 protein. This table has about 830,000 distinct CDR3 sequences, 32% appearing once. This clonotype was counted ten times or more. Its antigen remains unknown. Deletions cut 4 bases from V and 5 bases from J, with 9 bases between. The CDR3 spans 14 residues. This receptor was identified in a human donor in good health (CMV status not recorded). Some clones in this sample may be carry-over from other donors' samples. The material was cultured CD8+ T cells from PBMCs, obtained from culture after CMV antigen stimulation. The chain is built from TRBV12-3 or TRBV12-4 and TRBJ1-6, with D possibly being TRBD1 (5 bases). The CDR3: CASSWGRDNSPLHF. CDR3 nucleotides: TGTGCCAGCAGTTGGGGCAGGGATAATTCACCCCTCCACTTT.